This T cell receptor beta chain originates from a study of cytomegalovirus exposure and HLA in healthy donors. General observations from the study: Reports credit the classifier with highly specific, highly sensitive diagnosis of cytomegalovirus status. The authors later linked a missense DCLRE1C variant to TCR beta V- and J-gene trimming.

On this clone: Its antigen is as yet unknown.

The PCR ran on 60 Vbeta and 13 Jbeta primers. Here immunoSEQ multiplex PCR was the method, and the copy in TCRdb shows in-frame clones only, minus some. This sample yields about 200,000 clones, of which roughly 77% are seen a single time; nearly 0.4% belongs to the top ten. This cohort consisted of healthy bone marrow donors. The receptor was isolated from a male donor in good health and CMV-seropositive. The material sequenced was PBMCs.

CDR3 coding DNA: TGTGCCAGCAACCTACCCGAGGCGAGGCAAGAGACCCAGTACTTC. Translation gives CASNLPEARQETQYF. This chain connects TRBV28 to TRBJ2-5; D unresolved. CDR3 length: 15 residues. The V gene lost 7 bases and the J gene lost 2 bases, with 17 bases spanning the gap. Germline V CDR1 and CDR2: MDHEN, SYDVKM.